The sequence of this T cell receptor (beta chain) was determined in a study of blood T cell repertoires in COVID-19. As handled by the study authors: Counts of nucleated cells, estimated from reference gene primer amplification, were obtained. TCRdb's copy holds only in-frame clones and misses some; the assay was immunoSEQ multiplex PCR. V, J and clone size reflect that table, while D and trimming were determined from the DNA. The table includes 130,000 to 150,000 clones, about 90% detected once. CDR1 MNHEY and CDR2 SVGAGI come from the germline V gene. V was clipped by 5 bases and J by 6 bases, with 11 bases between them. The CDR3 covers 14 residues.

This TCR was recovered from a man aged 50 to 59 with active or convalescent COVID-19. The chain uses TRBV6-5 and TRBJ1-6; D may be TRBD1 (6 bases). The specimen sequenced was peripheral blood. CDR3 in amino acids: CASSLTGGNSPLHF. The CDR3 region has the DNA TGTGCCAGCAGTCTGACAGGCGGTAATTCACCCCTCCACTTT.